These 4 T cell receptor beta chains came from one sample sequenced in a study of blood T cell repertoires in COVID-19. Only in-frame clones appear in the TCRdb table, and some are missing; sequencing was by immunoSEQ multiplex PCR. This sample has fewer than 70,000 clones, with 80% to 90% found just once. The sequenced material came from peripheral blood. These TCRs come from a human donor in a cohort sampled during active COVID-19.

The J gene is TRBJ2-4, the V gene TRBV14; possibly TRBD2 for D (6 bases). V was shortened by 1 base and J by 6 bases, with 13 bases between the two germline ends. Germline-derived CDR1 and CDR2 are SGHDN and FVKESK. This CDR3 spans 15 amino acids. The chain's CDR3 is CASSQAHPEGNIQYF. The CDR3 DNA follows: TGTGCCAGCAGCCAAGCCCATCCGGAGGGAAACATTCAGTACTTC.

The chain joins TRBV12-5 to TRBJ2-4; D is ambiguous. V dropped 6 bases and J dropped 0 bases, with 15 bases sitting between them. The CDR3 has 16 residues. Germline V lookup: CDR1 LGHNT, CDR2 FRNRAP. CDR3 bases: TGTGCTAGTGGCTCCTATATGGTCCTAGCCAAAAACATTCAGTACTTC. Its translation: CASGSYMVLAKNIQYF.

This chain links TRBV6-5 with TRBJ1-6; D perhaps matches TRBD1 (6 bases). The germline V and J ends were trimmed by 5 bases and 9 bases, with 14 bases remaining between them. There are 14 residues in the CDR3. Germline V gene data show CDR1 as MNHEY and CDR2 as SVGAGI. The CDR3 DNA reads TGTGCCAGCAGTCGGACCCAGGGGTCTTCACCCCTCCACTTT. Encoded protein: CASSRTQGSSPLHF.

The chain combines TRBV5-8 with TRBJ2-7, with D perhaps TRBD1 (6 bases). Between the trimmed V and J ends, which lost 2 bases and 0 bases, there was a span of 9 bases. The CDR3 is made up of 14 amino acids. Germline V gene sequence: CDR1 SGHTS, CDR2 YDEGEE. CDR3 region: CASSFGGSSYEQYF. CDR3 DNA sequence: TGTGCCAGCAGCTTTGGGGGCAGCTCCTACGAGCAGTACTTC.